This entry features one T cell receptor beta chain sequence. MiXCR, run by TCRdb on the RT-PCR reads, gives a single entry per CDR3 protein. The repertoire holds 650,000 to 800,000 distinct CDR3 sequences, 14% seen once, with 3.6% in the top ten. V lost 3 bases and J 0 bases, leaving 15 bases between the germline ends. The CDR3 runs 17 residues. CDR1 LNHNV and CDR2 YYDKDF come from the germline V gene (reference sequence). The gene calls are TRBV15 and TRBJ2-4; a possible D gene is TRBD1 (6 bases). The source of this sequence is a female donor in good health, serving as a healthy control. Input material: memory CD4+ T cells from blood. In DNA form, the CDR3 reads TGTGCCACCAGCAGGGACCAGGGGCTCATAGCCAAAAACATTCAGTACTTC. Protein sequence: CATSRDQGLIAKNIQYF.